These T cell receptor beta chains were read from a single sample in a study of PD-1 blockade in classical Hodgkin lymphoma. The protocol was immunoSEQ multiplex PCR, while the TCRdb copy is restricted to in-frame clones and leaves out a portion. This table has 47,000 or so clones, approximately 91% appearing once. Sequences were obtained from peripheral blood mononuclear cells (PBMCs). Every receptor here comes from a human donor with classical Hodgkin lymphoma. CDR3s include the opening cysteine and the closing phenylalanine or tryptophan. Fields, in order: D gene, V gene, clone size, J gene, CDR3 DNA, CDR3 protein. A D gene is named only where the DNA matches it firmly. Only part of the rows carry a size: once, few, many, or a class if the clone is expanded.

d_gene: TRBD1; v_gene: TRBV7-8; abundance: -; j_gene: TRBJ1-5; CDR3nt: TGTGCCAGCAGCTTAGTCATGGCAGGGGGCTTAGGCAATCAGCCCCAGCATTTT; CDR3aa: CASSLVMAGGLGNQPQHF
d_gene: -; v_gene: TRBV6-5; abundance: -; j_gene: TRBJ1-1; CDR3nt: TGTGCCAGCAGCGGAGACAGGAGAATGAACACTGAAGCTTTCTTT; CDR3aa: CASSGDRRMNTEAFF
d_gene: TRBD1; v_gene: TRBV16; abundance: -; j_gene: TRBJ1-5; CDR3nt: TGTGCCAGCAGCCAACGGACAGGGGGCAGCAATCAGCCCCAGCATTTT; CDR3aa: CASSQRTGGSNQPQHF
d_gene: -; v_gene: TRBV2; abundance: -; j_gene: TRBJ2-1; CDR3nt: TGTGCCAGCCGCCGGGACGGGCCCTACAATGAGCAGTTCTTC; CDR3aa: CASRRDGPYNEQFF
d_gene: -; v_gene: TRBV6-4; abundance: -; j_gene: TRBJ1-1; CDR3nt: TGTGCCAGCAGTGACTCGAAAGGGGAGAAATACACTGAAGCTTTCTTT; CDR3aa: CASSDSKGEKYTEAFF
d_gene: -; v_gene: TRBV27; abundance: -; j_gene: TRBJ1-4; CDR3nt: TGTGCCAGCAGTGTTTGGGGCGGTAATGAAAAACTGTTTTTT; CDR3aa: CASSVWGGNEKLFF
d_gene: -; v_gene: TRBV19; abundance: -; j_gene: TRBJ2-7; CDR3nt: TGTGCCAGTAGTCCACCGGAGGGCGGATCCTACGAGCAGTACTTC; CDR3aa: CASSPPEGGSYEQYF
d_gene: -; v_gene: TRBV14; abundance: -; j_gene: TRBJ1-3; CDR3nt: TGTGCCAGCAGCGCTACAGGGACTTCTGGAAACACCATATATTTT; CDR3aa: CASSATGTSGNTIYF
d_gene: -; v_gene: TRBV5-4; abundance: -; j_gene: TRBJ1-3; CDR3nt: TGTGCCAGCAGCCCCTCGGCGGCAAGCCTTGGAAACACCATATATTTT; CDR3aa: CASSPSAASLGNTIYF
d_gene: TRBD2; v_gene: TRBV7-9; abundance: -; j_gene: TRBJ2-1; CDR3nt: TGTGCCAGCGGCCGACTAGCGGGAAACAATGAGCAGTTCTTC; CDR3aa: CASGRLAGNNEQFF
d_gene: -; v_gene: TRBV27; abundance: -; j_gene: TRBJ1-1; CDR3nt: TGTGCCAGCAGCCCTCTATGGGGAGGGGGGAACACTGAAGCTTTCTTT; CDR3aa: CASSPLWGGGNTEAFF
d_gene: -; v_gene: TRBV9; abundance: -; j_gene: TRBJ1-1; CDR3nt: TGTGCCAGCAGCGTAACGGGGGCGACGAGGAACACTGAAGCTTTCTTT; CDR3aa: CASSVTGATRNTEAFF
d_gene: -; v_gene: TRBV7-9; abundance: few; j_gene: TRBJ2-6; CDR3nt: TGTGCCAGCAGCCTCCGGAATAGTATCCTGACTTTC; CDR3aa: CASSLRNSILTF
d_gene: TRBD2; v_gene: TRBV28; abundance: -; j_gene: TRBJ2-7; CDR3nt: TGTGCCAGCAGCCGCGCCGGGACTAGCGGGATTTCAGGGCAGTACTTC; CDR3aa: CASSRAGTSGISGQYF
d_gene: -; v_gene: TRBV18; abundance: -; j_gene: TRBJ1-1; CDR3nt: TGTGCCAGCAGAGCGGAACAGGGACCCACTGAAGCTTTCTTT; CDR3aa: CASRAEQGPTEAFF
d_gene: -; v_gene: TRBV5-1; abundance: -; j_gene: TRBJ1-3; CDR3nt: TGCGCCAGCCAAGCACGAAACAGAGGAAACACCATATATTTT; CDR3aa: CASQARNRGNTIYF
d_gene: -; v_gene: TRBV19; abundance: -; j_gene: TRBJ1-1; CDR3nt: TGTGCCAGTAGTATCCGGGACATCTACACTGAAGCTTTCTTT; CDR3aa: CASSIRDIYTEAFF
d_gene: TRBD1; v_gene: TRBV5-5; abundance: -; j_gene: TRBJ1-2; CDR3nt: TGTGCCAGCAGCTCTCGGACAGGGGACTATGGCTACACCTTC; CDR3aa: CASSSRTGDYGYTF
d_gene: -; v_gene: TRBV27; abundance: -; j_gene: TRBJ2-7; CDR3nt: TGTGCCAGCAGGGTGAGGGGAAATGGCGAGCAGTACTTC; CDR3aa: CASRVRGNGEQYF
d_gene: -; v_gene: TRBV7-2; abundance: -; j_gene: TRBJ2-1; CDR3nt: TGTGCCAGCAGCTGGGGAGGGGGGAACAATGAGCAGTTCTTC; CDR3aa: CASSWGGGNNEQFF
d_gene: TRBD2; v_gene: TRBV6-5; abundance: -; j_gene: TRBJ2-5; CDR3nt: TGTGCCAGCAGTTTAACTAGCGGGGTGATGGGGACCCAGTACTTC; CDR3aa: CASSLTSGVMGTQYF
d_gene: -; v_gene: TRBV7-3; abundance: -; j_gene: TRBJ1-4; CDR3nt: TGTGCCAGCACCGGGCAGGGAAGCATTGAAAAACTGTTTTTT; CDR3aa: CASTGQGSIEKLFF
d_gene: -; v_gene: TRBV10-1; abundance: -; j_gene: TRBJ1-5; CDR3nt: TGCGCCAGCAGTGAGGGGGATCAGCCCCAGCATTTT; CDR3aa: CASSEGDQPQHF
d_gene: -; v_gene: TRBV5-6; abundance: -; j_gene: TRBJ1-3; CDR3nt: TGTGCCAGCAGCTCCCGCCTCCGTCGAATTGGAAACACCATATATTTT; CDR3aa: CASSSRLRRIGNTIYF
d_gene: -; v_gene: TRBV6-5; abundance: once; j_gene: TRBJ1-2; CDR3nt: TGTGCCAGCAGCTCCAGAGGGGGCTATGGCTACACCTTC; CDR3aa: CASSSRGGYGYTF
d_gene: TRBD1; v_gene: TRBV11-2; abundance: -; j_gene: TRBJ1-1; CDR3nt: TGTGCCAGCAGCCCCGGCAGGGGGGGGCTTCTGAACACTGAAGCTTTCTTT; CDR3aa: CASSPGRGGLLNTEAFF
d_gene: TRBD2; v_gene: TRBV9; abundance: -; j_gene: TRBJ2-1; CDR3nt: TGTGCCAGCAGCGTACTAGCGGGAGGAGTTCGGAACAATGAGCAGTTCTTC; CDR3aa: CASSVLAGGVRNNEQFF
d_gene: -; v_gene: TRBV5-1; abundance: -; j_gene: TRBJ2-1; CDR3nt: TGCGCCAGCAGCCCGGGGGCGAGCGAAACCTCCAATGAGCAGTTCTTC; CDR3aa: CASSPGASETSNEQFF
d_gene: -; v_gene: TRBV11-3; abundance: -; j_gene: TRBJ1-2; CDR3nt: TGTGCCAGCAGCCCCCTGGGGCAGGGAAAGCGGACGGCCACCTTC; CDR3aa: CASSPLGQGKRTATF
d_gene: -; v_gene: TRBV18; abundance: -; j_gene: TRBJ1-2; CDR3nt: TGTGCCAGCTCACCCGGGCCCGACTCCAACTATGGCTACACCTTC; CDR3aa: CASSPGPDSNYGYTF
d_gene: -; v_gene: TRBV11-3; abundance: few; j_gene: TRBJ2-7; CDR3nt: TGTGCCAGCAGCTTAATTGGGGGAGTAGCGGACGAGCAGTACTTC; CDR3aa: CASSLIGGVADEQYF
d_gene: -; v_gene: TRBV6-1; abundance: -; j_gene: TRBJ2-5; CDR3nt: TGTGCCAGCAGTGATAGTAGGACCGAGACCCAGTACTTC; CDR3aa: CASSDSRTETQYF
d_gene: -; v_gene: TRBV19; abundance: -; j_gene: TRBJ2-1; CDR3nt: TGTGCCAGTAGTATAGAGGGGAGGACAGTCGTGCCCAATGAGCAGTTCTTC; CDR3aa: CASSIEGRTVVPNEQFF
d_gene: -; v_gene: TRBV28; abundance: once; j_gene: TRBJ2-7; CDR3nt: TGTGCCAGCAGTCCCCAGGGAGACGAGCAGTACTTC; CDR3aa: CASSPQGDEQYF
d_gene: -; v_gene: TRBV6-1; abundance: -; j_gene: TRBJ1-2; CDR3nt: TGTGCCAGCAGTGAAGAACAGGCGAACTATGGCTACACCTTC; CDR3aa: CASSEEQANYGYTF
d_gene: -; v_gene: TRBV4-1; abundance: -; j_gene: TRBJ1-5; CDR3nt: TGCGCCAGCAGCCAAGAGGGGGGTCTACCTAGCAATCAGCCCCAGCATTTT; CDR3aa: CASSQEGGLPSNQPQHF
d_gene: -; v_gene: TRBV9; abundance: once; j_gene: TRBJ2-1; CDR3nt: TGTGCCAGCGCGTCGTATTCGGCCAGCTCCTACAATGAGCAGTTCTTC; CDR3aa: CASASYSASSYNEQFF
d_gene: -; v_gene: TRBV29-1; abundance: -; j_gene: TRBJ2-3; CDR3nt: TGCAGCGTTGAAGGAGGCAGGGGGGCAGATACGCAGTATTTT; CDR3aa: CSVEGGRGADTQYF
d_gene: -; v_gene: TRBV18; abundance: -; j_gene: TRBJ1-4; CDR3nt: TGTGCCAGCTCCCCCGGCCCCTTACGAACTAATGAAAAACTGTTTTTT; CDR3aa: CASSPGPLRTNEKLFF
d_gene: TRBD1; v_gene: TRBV6-5; abundance: -; j_gene: TRBJ1-4; CDR3nt: TGTGCCAGCTCTCCGACAGGGAGAGAAAAACTGTTTTTT; CDR3aa: CASSPTGREKLFF
d_gene: -; v_gene: TRBV21-1; abundance: -; j_gene: TRBJ1-2; CDR3nt: TGTGCCAGCAGCCTGGGGACCTGGGTGGTTGGCTATGGCTACACCTTC; CDR3aa: CASSLGTWVVGYGYTF
d_gene: -; v_gene: TRBV5-1; abundance: -; j_gene: TRBJ2-1; CDR3nt: TGCGCCAGCAGCCTGGTCGGGGGCGAGCAGTTCTTC; CDR3aa: CASSLVGGEQFF
d_gene: -; v_gene: TRBV13; abundance: -; j_gene: TRBJ2-3; CDR3nt: TGTGCCAGCAGCTCGGTCAACACAGATACGCAGTATTTT; CDR3aa: CASSSVNTDTQYF
d_gene: -; v_gene: TRBV5-3; abundance: -; j_gene: TRBJ2-7; CDR3nt: TGTGCCAGAAGTTCCAGGACAGTGAGATACGAGCAGTACTTC; CDR3aa: CARSSRTVRYEQYF
d_gene: TRBD1; v_gene: TRBV7-3; abundance: -; j_gene: TRBJ2-1; CDR3nt: TGTGCCAGCAGCTTGGTGACAGGGGGCAATGAGCAGTTCTTC; CDR3aa: CASSLVTGGNEQFF
d_gene: -; v_gene: TRBV11-3; abundance: -; j_gene: TRBJ1-3; CDR3nt: TGTGCCAGCAGCTTAGACTTTGACCTGAGGGCCACCATATATTTT; CDR3aa: CASSLDFDLRATIYF
d_gene: -; v_gene: TRBV7-8; abundance: -; j_gene: TRBJ2-5; CDR3nt: TGTGCCAGCAGCACCGGACTGCAAGAGACCCAGTACTTC; CDR3aa: CASSTGLQETQYF
d_gene: -; v_gene: TRBV19; abundance: -; j_gene: TRBJ1-6; CDR3nt: TGTGCCAGTAGTATCCTTCAGGCAGCCAGATCAGGCCTCCACTTT; CDR3aa: CASSILQAARSGLHF
d_gene: -; v_gene: TRBV18; abundance: -; j_gene: TRBJ2-5; CDR3nt: TGTGCCAGCTCACCGGGACTCCAAGAGACCCAGTACTTC; CDR3aa: CASSPGLQETQYF